The 5 T cell receptor beta chains below were found in one sample sequenced in a study of T-cell memory formation after mild COVID-19. MiXCR, applied by TCRdb to the 5' RACE reads, yields one record per CDR3 protein. Altogether 250,000 to 400,000 distinct CDR3 sequences are present, over 11% being singletons, with the ten largest covering 21%. The sample comprised PBMCs or a T cell subset sorted from them (not recorded which). Source of these receptors: a man younger than 35 who had mild COVID-19 (a few samples of this study predate the infection). Cell type and time point are not known.

This clonotype was recorded many times. The rearrangement uses TRBV28 and TRBJ1-5; unclear D gene. Germline V gene sequence: CDR1 MDHEN, CDR2 SYDVKM. Trimming took off 4 bases at V and 3 bases at J, with 10 bases between the two ends. This CDR3 comprises 14 residues. The CDR3 spells CASSSRTFNQPQHF. In DNA, the CDR3 is TGTGCCAGCAGTTCGCGGACCTTCAATCAGCCCCAGCATTTT.

This clonotype appeared many times. The chain carries TRBV4-3 and TRBJ2-3; TRBD2 agrees at 11 bases. In germline, CDR1 is LGHNA, CDR2 YSLEER. Trimming cost V 0 bases and J 5 bases; bases outside gene matches: 4. CDR3 length: 16 amino acids. In DNA form, the CDR3 reads TGCGCCAGCAGCCAAGAGGCTAGCGGGGGGATAGATACGCAGTATTTT. This encodes CASSQEASGGIDTQYF.

This clonotype was counted a few times. The V and J genes are TRBV9 and TRBJ1-4, with a weak D call TRBD1 (5 bases). Germline V gene lookup returns CDR1 SGDLS and CDR2 YYNGEE. V was shortened by 5 bases and J by 0 bases, with 11 bases between the two germline ends. CDR3 length equals 15 residues. The CDR3 DNA follows: TGTGCCAGCAGTCTTGACAGTTCAACTAATGAAAAACTGTTTTTT. Translated, it gives CASSLDSSTNEKLFF.

This clonotype was found many times. The chain joins TRBV5-1 to TRBJ1-5, with D unresolved. The CDR3 runs to 13 residues. V was pared by 0 bases and J by 4 bases, with 5 bases between. In germline, CDR1 is SGHRS, CDR2 YFSETQ. The DNA of the CDR3 is TGCGCCAGCAGCTTGGAGACGAATCAGCCCCAGCATTTT. Residues: CASSLETNQPQHF.

The chain combines TRBV7-2 with TRBJ2-1; unclear D gene. The germline V and J ends were trimmed by 3 bases and 7 bases, with 19 bases remaining between them. Germline assignment: CDR1 SGHTA and CDR2 FQGNSA. The CDR3 totals 16 residues. CDR3 sequence (DNA): TGTGCCAGCAGCTTCTATAAGAGGAGTGGTCGGAATGAGCAGTTCTTC. It codes for CASSFYKRSGRNEQFF. Supplemented by reference TRBV7-2 and TRBJ2-1, the full variable domain reads GAGVSQSPSNKVTEKGKDVELRCDPISGHTALYWYRQSLGQGLEFLIYFQGNSAPDKSGLPSDRFSAERTGGSVSTLTIQRTQQEDSAVYLCASSFYKRSGRNEQFFGPGTRLTVL.